This T cell receptor (beta chain) was identified during a study of blood T cells in healthy people across ages. Study conclusions and caveats: Among long-lived donors, naive CD4+ cells were more numerous and diversity higher than in aged donors.

Trimming took 5 bases from V and 11 from J; bases not matched to a gene: 10. Germline V gene sequence: CDR1 SEHNR, CDR2 FQNEAQ (reference sequence). There are 14 residues in the CDR3. For the second PCR, which ran for about 7 to 11 cycles, a sample-barcoded 5' primer and a J-beta primer mix were used. One entry per CDR3 protein, called by TCRdb with MiXCR from the 5' RACE reads. The table lists over 450,000 distinct CDR3 sequences, about 24% of them singletons. Note on this clonotype: Antigen unknown.

The same sample was also studied in work on T cells of mothers and their children. As that report states: For unrelated pairs as for related ones, thymic selection shapes TCR recombination output similarly. Slightly higher overlap, not significant, was seen in related mother-child pairs than in unrelated pairs.

The receptor comes from a boy aged 5-17 years in good health. V gene TRBV7-9 combines with J gene TRBJ1-4; TRBD1 aligns across 8 bases. Sequencing was performed on blood. The CDR3 DNA sequence: TGTGCCAGCAGCCGACAGGGGACTGGACCCAAACTGTTTTTT. Protein product: CASSRQGTGPKLFF.